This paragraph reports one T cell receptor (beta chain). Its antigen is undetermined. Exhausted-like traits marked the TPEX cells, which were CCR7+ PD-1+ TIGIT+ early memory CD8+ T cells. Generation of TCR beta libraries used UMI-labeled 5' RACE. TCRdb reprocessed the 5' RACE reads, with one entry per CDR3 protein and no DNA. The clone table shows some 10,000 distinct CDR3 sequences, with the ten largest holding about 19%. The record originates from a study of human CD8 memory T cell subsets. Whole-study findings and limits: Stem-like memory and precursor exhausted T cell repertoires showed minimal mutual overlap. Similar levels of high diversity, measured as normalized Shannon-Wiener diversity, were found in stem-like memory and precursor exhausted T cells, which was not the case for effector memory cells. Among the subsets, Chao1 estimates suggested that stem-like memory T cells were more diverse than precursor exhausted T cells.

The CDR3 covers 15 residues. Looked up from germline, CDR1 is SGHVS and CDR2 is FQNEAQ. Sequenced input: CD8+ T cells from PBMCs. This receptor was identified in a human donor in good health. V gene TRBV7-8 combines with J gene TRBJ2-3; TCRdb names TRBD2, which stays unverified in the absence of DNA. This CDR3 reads CASRGGSRLTDTQYF. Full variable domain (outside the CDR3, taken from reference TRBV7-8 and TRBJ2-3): GAGVSQSPRYKVAKRGQDVALRCDPISGHVSLFWYQQALGQGPEFLTYFQNEAQLDKSGLPSDRFFAERPEGSVSTLKIQRTQQEDSAVYLCASRGGSRLTDTQYFGPGTRLTVL.